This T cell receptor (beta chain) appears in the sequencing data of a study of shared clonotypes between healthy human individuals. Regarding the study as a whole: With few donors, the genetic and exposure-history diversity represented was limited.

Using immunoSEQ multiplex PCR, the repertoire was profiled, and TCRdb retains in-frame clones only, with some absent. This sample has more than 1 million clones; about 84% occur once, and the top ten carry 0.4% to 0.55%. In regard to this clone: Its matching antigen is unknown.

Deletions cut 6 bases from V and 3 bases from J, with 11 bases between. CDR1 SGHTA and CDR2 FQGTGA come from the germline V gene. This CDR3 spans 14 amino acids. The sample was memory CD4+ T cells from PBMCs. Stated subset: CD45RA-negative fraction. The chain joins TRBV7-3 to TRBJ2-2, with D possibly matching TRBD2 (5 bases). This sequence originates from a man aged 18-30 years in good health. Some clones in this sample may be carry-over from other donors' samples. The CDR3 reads CASSRRGDTGELFF. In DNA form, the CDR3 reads TGTGCCAGCAGTCGACGGGGAGACACCGGGGAGCTGTTTTTT.